These 30 T cell receptor beta chains were all obtained from the same sample, sequenced in a study of cytotoxic CD8 clonotypes in ibrutinib-treated CLL. Using immunoSEQ multiplex PCR, the repertoire was profiled, and TCRdb retains in-frame clones only, with some absent. The sample carries 25,000 to 35,000 clones, roughly 60% recorded once. The sample consisted of PBMCs, taken before ibrutinib treatment. Receptors originate from a human donor with chronic lymphocytic leukemia.

This clone has a handful of counts. The chain has TRBV19 and TRBJ2-1; 10 nucleotides agree with TRBD2. J gave up 4 bases and V 5 bases, and 5 bases lay outside the gene matches. The CDR3 is 15 residues long. The germline V gene encodes CDR1 LNHDA and CDR2 SQIVND (reference sequence). The CDR3 sequence: CASSASGRVYNEQFF. DNA of the CDR3: TGTGCCAGTAGTGCTAGCGGGAGAGTTTACAATGAGCAGTTCTTC.

The chain has TRBV5-4 and TRBJ1-4; a weak D match, TRBD1 (5 bases). Trimming shortened V by 0 bases and J by 7 bases, and 13 bases separated the two germline ends. Germline values: CDR1 SGHNT, CDR2 YYREEE (reference sequence). The CDR3 is 15 amino acids. CDR3 region: CASSLEGHQGEKLFF. The DNA for the CDR3 is TGTGCCAGCAGCTTGGAAGGGCATCAGGGTGAAAAACTGTTTTTT.

J is TRBJ2-7 and V is TRBV18, with D hard to call. The germline V gene has CDR1 KGHSH and CDR2 LQKENI. The V end was cut by 6 bases, the J end by 0 bases, with 6 bases between. The CDR3 totals 12 residues. The CDR3 DNA follows: TGTGCCAGCTCCCCTAGCTCCTACGAGCAGTACTTC. This translates into CASSPSSYEQYF.

This chain links TRBV19 with TRBJ2-7; D is unclear. CDR1 LNHDA and CDR2 SQIVND come from the germline V gene (reference sequence). The CDR3 has 16 residues. V dropped 5 bases and J dropped 0 bases, with 17 bases sitting between them. Here the CDR3 DNA reads TGTGCCAGTAGTCCCCGGCGTGGTGGTTTCTCCTACGAGCAGTACTTC. Translating gives CASSPRRGGFSYEQYF.

This rearrangement joins TRBV29-1 to TRBJ1-3; D is uncertain. This CDR3 is built from 11 residues. V dropped 6 bases and J dropped 1 base, with 4 bases sitting between them. CDR1 is SQVTM and CDR2 is ANQGSEA in the germline V gene. Written as DNA, the CDR3 is TGCAGCGTCGCATCTGGAAACACCATATATTTT. Its protein product is CSVASGNTIYF.

This clone was detected only once. The chain combines TRBV4-1 with TRBJ2-1; D possibly corresponds to TRBD2 (5 bases). CDR3 size: 14 residues. Trimming pared 1 base from V and 8 bases from J, leaving 12 bases between. CDR1 is MGHRA, CDR2 YSYEKL, per germline. This chain's CDR3 is CASSQAGREYEQFF. For the CDR3, the DNA is TGCGCCAGCAGCCAAGCGGGAAGGGAGTATGAGCAGTTCTTC.

There are a few counts of this clone. V and J are TRBV7-3 and TRBJ2-1, with TRBD1 matching 8 bases. The germline V gene encodes CDR1 SGHTA and CDR2 FQGTGA. The V segment lost 3 bases and the J segment 6 bases; nucleotides outside the gene matches: 7. The length of the CDR3 is 15 residues. The CDR3 loop is CASSFVQGALNEQFF. CDR3 coding DNA: TGTGCCAGCAGCTTCGTTCAGGGGGCGCTCAATGAGCAGTTCTTC. The full variable domain, with the rest looked up from reference TRBV7-3 and TRBJ2-1, is GAGVSQTPSNKVTEKGKYVELRCDPISGHTALYWYRQSLGQGPEFLIYFQGTGAADDSGLPNDRFFAVRPEGSVSTLKIQRTERGDSAVYLCASSFVQGALNEQFFGPGTRLTVL.

The chain employs TRBV4-2 and TRBJ2-1; tentatively, D is TRBD1 (5 bases). Germline V gene data show CDR1 as LGHNA and CDR2 as YNFKEQ. This CDR3 has 18 residues. V was shortened by 1 base and J by 5 bases, with 21 bases between the two germline ends. CDR3 bases: TGTGCCAGCAGCCAAGGGGCAGGGCCGCTGACCCGAAACAATGAGCAGTTCTTC. Amino acid sequence: CASSQGAGPLTRNNEQFF.

This chain links TRBV5-8 with TRBJ1-2; 7 positions agree with TRBD1. Germline CDR1 reads SGHTS; CDR2 reads YDEGEE. Trimming removed 0 bases from V and 7 bases from J; junction bases left unmatched: 6. The CDR3 has 14 residues. The DNA for the CDR3 is TGTGCCAGCAGCTTGGACAGGGGCGTCGGTGGCTACACCTTC. As protein: CASSLDRGVGGYTF.

This chain connects TRBV30 to TRBJ2-5; 7 positions agree with TRBD1. CDR1 is GTSNPN and CDR2 is SVGIG in the germline V gene (reference sequence). CDR3 length: 12 residues. The V and J ends lost 4 bases and 5 bases, in that order; junction bases with no gene match: 4. CDR3 sequence reads: CAWNRGAETQYF. In DNA, the CDR3 is TGTGCCTGGAACAGGGGCGCGGAGACCCAGTACTTC. The variable domain in full, with the rest retrieved from reference TRBV30 and TRBJ2-5, is SQTIHQWPATLVQPVGSPLSLECTVEGTSNPNLYWYRQAAGRGLQLLFYSVGIGQISSEVPQNLSASRPQDRQFILSSKKLLLSDSGFYLCAWNRGAETQYFGPGTRLLVL.

V is TRBV6-6 and J is TRBJ1-1; 7 bases map to TRBD1. Germline V gives CDR1 MNHNY, CDR2 SVGAGI (reference sequence). The V segment lost 1 base and the J segment 4 bases; nucleotides outside the gene matches: 6. The CDR3 is 15 amino acids. The CDR3 DNA sequence: TGTGCCAGCAGTTACTACGGGACAGCGGGCACTGAAGCTTTCTTT. It encodes CASSYYGTAGTEAFF.

In its sample, this clone was seen a few times. The chain carries TRBV5-8 and TRBJ2-1, with 8 bases that match TRBD2. Unmatched junction bases numbered 6, after V lost 0 bases and J lost 10 bases. Per the germline V gene, CDR1 is SGHTS and CDR2 is YDEGEE. The CDR3 is 14 residues long. The CDR3 DNA reads TGTGCCAGCAGCTTGGCTTGGGCGGGGGGCGAGCAGTTCTTC. Protein: CASSLAWAGGEQFF.

The V gene is TRBV6-5, the J gene TRBJ2-1; D not resolved. Germline loops: CDR1 MNHEY, CDR2 SVGAGI. The CDR3 has 16 amino acids. Deletions cut 2 bases from V and 0 bases from J, with 11 bases between. In DNA form, the CDR3 reads TGTGCCAGCAGTTACGTCGCCTCAGGCTCCTACAATGAGCAGTTCTTC. It specifies CASSYVASGSYNEQFF.

The genes are TRBV29-1 and TRBJ2-1; D unclear. Trimming took 4 bases from V and 4 from J, leaving 5 bases between them. The CDR3 runs to 11 residues. The V gene's germline CDR1 is SQVTM and CDR2 ANQGSEA. CDR3 in amino acids: CSVAEYNEQFF. Here the CDR3 DNA reads TGCAGCGTTGCCGAGTACAATGAGCAGTTCTTC.

The chain is built from TRBV19 and TRBJ2-2, with a possible D match to TRBD2 (5 bases). The CDR3 covers 15 residues. Trimming stripped 9 bases from V and 5 bases from J, with 19 bases between. Looked up from germline, CDR1 is LNHDA and CDR2 is SQIVND (reference sequence). The CDR3 protein is CASQLGDYETGELFF. In nucleotides, the CDR3 is TGTGCCAGCCAACTAGGAGACTACGAGACCGGGGAGCTGTTTTTT.

The sample holds a few counts of this clone. The chain has TRBV20-1 and TRBJ2-1; D is undetermined. The CDR3 runs 11 residues. Germline V gene data show CDR1 as DFQATT and CDR2 as SNEGSKA (reference sequence). V lost 3 bases and J 9 bases, leaving 9 bases between the germline ends. CDR3: CSASTPGEQFF. CDR3 nucleotides: TGCAGTGCTAGCACGCCGGGTGAGCAGTTCTTC.

This chain joins TRBV5-1 and TRBJ1-4; 8 bases are shared with TRBD1. The CDR3 loop spans 15 amino acids. V gave up 3 bases and J gave up 8 bases; unmatched junction bases: 9. The germline V gene encodes CDR1 SGHRS and CDR2 YFSETQ. CDR3 in amino acids: CASSSYGQGGEKLFF. The CDR3 region has the DNA TGCGCCAGCAGCTCATATGGACAGGGAGGGGAAAAACTGTTTTTT.

V and J are TRBV2 and TRBJ2-2; D is uncertain. The CDR3 is made up of 16 amino acids. V lost 6 bases and J 4 bases, leaving 18 bases between the germline ends. Germline V lookup: CDR1 SNHLY, CDR2 FYNNEI. The CDR3 sequence is CASREPATQVTGELFF. The DNA for the CDR3 is TGTGCCAGCAGGGAACCAGCAACTCAGGTCACCGGGGAGCTGTTTTTT.

By share, this clone ranks as medium-sized. The chain is built from TRBV6-1 and TRBJ1-5, with a possible D match to TRBD1 (6 bases). With 4 bases removed from V and 3 bases from J, the gap between germline ends came to 13 bases. The germline V gene encodes CDR1 MNHNS and CDR2 SASEGT. CDR3 length: 15 residues. CDR3 amino acids: CASSGRQAHNQPQHF. The CDR3 DNA follows: TGTGCCAGCAGTGGTCGACAGGCACACAATCAGCCCCAGCATTTT.

This clone has just one count. V gene TRBV5-1 combines with J gene TRBJ2-3; D is perhaps TRBD1 (5 bases). Germline CDR1 reads SGHRS; CDR2 reads YFSETQ. The CDR3 spans 15 residues. The ends were cut back, 0 bases at V and 6 bases at J, with 14 bases in the middle. The CDR3 DNA is TGCGCCAGCAGCTTGGCCGGACAACGGGCGGATACGCAGTATTTT. Translated: CASSLAGQRADTQYF.

This clone has more than one count but fewer than ten. The chain couples TRBV2 to TRBJ2-1, with D unclear. The CDR3 spans 15 residues. The germline CDR1 and CDR2 sequences are SNHLY and FYNNEI. Trimming took off 4 bases at V and 4 bases at J, with 14 bases between the two ends. The CDR3 DNA reads as TGTGCCAGCAGTGCTGACCAATATACTTACAATGAGCAGTTCTTC. Its protein is CASSADQYTYNEQFF. Drawing the rest from reference TRBV2 and TRBJ2-1, the complete variable domain is EPEVTQTPSHQVTQMGQEVILRCVPISNHLYFYWYRQILGQKVEFLVSFYNNEISEKSEIFDDQFSVERPDGSNFTLKIRSTKLEDSAMYFCASSADQYTYNEQFFGPGTRLTVL.

This chain joins TRBV5-6 and TRBJ2-7; D may be TRBD1 (6 bases). The CDR3 consists of 16 residues. The germline CDR1 and CDR2 sequences are SGHDT and YYEEEE. V lost 1 base, J lost 3 bases, and 17 bases lay in between. This chain's CDR3 is CASSLNPDSPLYEQYF. DNA for the CDR3: TGTGCCAGCAGCTTGAATCCGGACAGTCCCCTCTACGAGCAGTACTTC.

The DNA of the CDR3 is TGCGCCAGCAGCTTGGATGGGGGCCCCTATGGCTACACCTTC. This gives the protein CASSLDGGPYGYTF. The chain has TRBV5-1 and TRBJ1-2; D possibly corresponds to TRBD1 (6 bases). There are 14 residues in the CDR3. Trimming took off 0 bases at V and 4 bases at J, with 10 bases between the two ends. Germline CDR1 is SGHRS and CDR2 is YFSETQ.

This chain joins TRBV5-1 and TRBJ2-5; 8 bases agree with TRBD2. Per germline, CDR1 SGHRS and CDR2 YFSETQ. V dropped 0 bases and J dropped 4; count of bases not matched to a gene: 8. The CDR3 consists of 16 residues. The CDR3 loop reads CASSLAAGGAPETQYF. The CDR3 DNA reads as TGCGCCAGCAGCTTGGCGGCCGGGGGGGCCCCAGAGACCCAGTACTTC.

The chain couples TRBV30 to TRBJ1-4; D is unresolved. This CDR3 is built from 13 residues. V was trimmed by 0 bases and J by 6 bases, leaving 8 bases between them. Germline CDR1 GTSNPN, CDR2 SVGIG (reference sequence). CDR3 sequence reads: CAWSVSFDEKLFF. The CDR3 DNA reads as TGTGCCTGGAGTGTCTCTTTTGATGAAAAACTGTTTTTT.

This clone appeared a few times. The chain employs TRBV5-1 and TRBJ1-4; unclear D gene. CDR1 is SGHRS, CDR2 YFSETQ, per germline. CDR3 length: 15 amino acids. V dropped 4 bases and J dropped 5 bases, with 15 bases sitting between them. CDR3 residues: CASSRGTTGNEKLFF. CDR3 bases: TGCGCCAGCAGCCGGGGTACGACTGGAAATGAAAAACTGTTTTTT.

The rearrangement joins TRBV5-6 to TRBJ2-3; D call uncertain. The V and J ends lost 6 bases and 5 bases respectively, with 13 bases between them. CDR1 SGHDT and CDR2 YYEEEE come from the germline V gene. The CDR3 is 13 residues long. The CDR3 loop is CASIRAGRDTQYF. The CDR3 DNA reads as TGTGCCAGCATCCGGGCAGGACGAGATACGCAGTATTTT. Combining the CDR3 with reference TRBV5-6 and TRBJ2-3 gives the whole variable domain DAGVTQSPTHLIKTRGQQVTLRCSPKSGHDTVSWYQQALGQGPQFIFQYYEEEERQRGNFPDRFSGHQFPNYSSELNVNALLLGDSALYLCASIRAGRDTQYFGPGTRLTVL.

The gene calls are TRBV7-9 and TRBJ1-1; no definite D call. The CDR3 has 14 amino acids. The germline V gene has CDR1 SEHNR and CDR2 FQNEAQ (reference sequence). The V and J ends lost 3 bases and 3 bases respectively, with 11 bases between them. This CDR3 is CASSFGLWDTEAFF. In DNA form, the CDR3 reads TGTGCCAGCAGCTTCGGATTGTGGGACACTGAAGCTTTCTTT.

This chain connects TRBV27 to TRBJ1-4; 11 bases line up with TRBD1. CDR1 and CDR2 from the germline V gene are MNHEY and SMNVEV (reference sequence). There are 15 residues in the CDR3. V was pared by 2 bases and J by 7 bases, with 3 bases of the junction left unmatched. The CDR3 coding sequence is TGTGCCAGCAGTTTAAGGGGGACAGGGGGTGAAAAACTGTTTTTT. The encoded protein is CASSLRGTGGEKLFF.

This clone was observed a single time. This sequence joins TRBV7-6 and TRBJ2-5; 10 nucleotides agree with TRBD2. Germline loops: CDR1 SGHVS, CDR2 FNYEAQ. V was clipped by 5 bases and J by 2 bases; unmatched bases: 8. The CDR3 consists of 16 residues. The CDR3 spells CASSPFQRGGQETQYF. DNA of the CDR3: TGTGCCAGCAGCCCCTTTCAGCGGGGGGGTCAAGAGACCCAGTACTTC.